Here is one TCR beta chain with its context. The clone's antigen remains unknown. Within one base of it there is no much larger clone, and no base qualities were kept. Whole blood was collected in K2EDTA tubes by collaborating institutions according to the institutions' own protocols. For TCRbeta analysis, collaborator samples were shipped as frozen whole blood, as isolated PBMCs, or as DNA extracted from either sample type. TCRbeta CDR3 regions were amplified from genomic DNA using the immunoSEQ Assay, a bias-controlled multiplex PCR. Regarding the original processing steps: Nucleated cell counts per sample were estimated from amplification of reference gene primers within the assay. To quantify the absolute abundance of each unique TCRbeta CDR3 rearrangement, sequence reads were collapsed and filtered. For each sample, productive Simpson clonality was calculated by taking the square root of Simpson's diversity index across productive rearrangements. TCRdb took over this immuneACCESS table, retaining in-frame rearrangements with V and J assigned. Such tables are incomplete; in checked studies, under half of the missing clones stem from an unresolved V gene, and the remainder is unexplained. V, J and clone size reflect that table, while D and trimming were determined from the DNA. The sample table holds fewer than 150,000 clones, of which roughly 80% were seen once. The ten most abundant clones make up about 6.8% of the sample.

These data belong to a study of blood T cell repertoires in COVID-19 (dated by TCRdb to 2018 to 2021). With respect to the entire study: Collaborator samples came from the United States, Italy and Spain and covered acute and convalescent phases of COVID-19. Samples were obtained from the ongoing ImmuneRACE study (first 160 participants) and from approximately 1,200 subjects provided by 6 global collaborators. The repertoires were released in a freely available public database meant as a resource for research on the immune response to SARS-CoV-2. Where HLA class I and class II types were available, the types were taken from metadata supplied by the sample provider, not from assay-based typing. Nearly every sample came with metadata listing a de-identified subject ID, COVID-19 status, age in years and sex. The material from the prospective study consisted of cDNA or gDNA derived from T cells, B-cell-depleted T cells, or PBMCs. Deeply sampled blood TCRbeta repertoires from subjects exposed to, actively infected with, or recovered from COVID-19 were included in the dataset. What the authors observed across the whole study: How much clinical and demographic metadata was included differed by source and by participant, and the metadata was provided uncurated.

The germline V gene sets CDR1 to KGHDR and CDR2 to SFDVKD. Germline trimming amounts to 6 bases on V and 4 bases on J, with 10 as the count of junction bases outside the gene matches. From cysteine to phenylalanine, the CDR3 is 16 amino acids long. Only the CDR3 DNA stays, 48 bases, in frame from base 1. The sequence was obtained from a man in his sixties or seventies with acute or convalescent COVID-19. The sample taken for sequencing was peripheral blood. The rearranged segments are TRBV24-1 and TRBJ1-2, with TRBD1 matching 10 junction bases. CDR3 region: CATSSPGTGASYGYTF. The DNA sequence reads TGTGCCACCAGTAGTCCCGGGACAGGGGCGAGCTATGGCTACACCTTC.